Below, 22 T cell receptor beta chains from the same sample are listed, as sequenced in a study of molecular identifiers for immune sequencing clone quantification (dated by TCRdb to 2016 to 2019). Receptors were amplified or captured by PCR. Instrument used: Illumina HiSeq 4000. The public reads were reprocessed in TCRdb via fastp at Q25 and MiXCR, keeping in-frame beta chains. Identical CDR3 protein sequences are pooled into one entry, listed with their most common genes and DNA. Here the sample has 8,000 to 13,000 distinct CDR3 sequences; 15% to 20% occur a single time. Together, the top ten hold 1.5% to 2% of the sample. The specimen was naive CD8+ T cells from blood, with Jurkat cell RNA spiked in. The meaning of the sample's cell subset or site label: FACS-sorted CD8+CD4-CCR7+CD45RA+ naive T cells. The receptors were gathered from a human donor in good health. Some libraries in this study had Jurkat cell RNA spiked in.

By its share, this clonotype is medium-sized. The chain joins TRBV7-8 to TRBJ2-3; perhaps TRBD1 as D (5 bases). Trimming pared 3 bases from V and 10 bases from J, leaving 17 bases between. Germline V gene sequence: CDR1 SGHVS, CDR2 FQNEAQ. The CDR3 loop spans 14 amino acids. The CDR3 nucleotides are TGTGCCAGCAGCTTCCTATCGAGCGAAGGGGCGCAGTATTTT. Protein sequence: CASSFLSSEGAQYF.

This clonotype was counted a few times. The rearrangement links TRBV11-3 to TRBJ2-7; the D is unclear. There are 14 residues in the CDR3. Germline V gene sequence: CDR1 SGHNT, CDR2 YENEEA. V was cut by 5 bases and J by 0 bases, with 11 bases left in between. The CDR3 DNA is TGTGCCAGCAGCCCCGGGTCAGCCTCCTACGAGCAGTACTTC. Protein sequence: CASSPGSASYEQYF.

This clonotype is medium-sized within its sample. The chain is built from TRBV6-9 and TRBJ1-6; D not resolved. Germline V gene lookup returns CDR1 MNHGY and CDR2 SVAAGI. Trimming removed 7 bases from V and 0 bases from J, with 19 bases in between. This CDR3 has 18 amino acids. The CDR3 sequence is CASIGFGSSISYNSPLHF. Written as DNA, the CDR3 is TGTGCCAGCATTGGTTTCGGCTCCTCGATCTCCTATAATTCACCCCTCCACTTT.

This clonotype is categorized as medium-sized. CDR3 protein: CASSPSSYSYEQYF. For the CDR3, the DNA is TGTGCCAGCAGTCCTTCTTCGTACTCCTACGAGCAGTACTTC. The J gene is TRBJ2-7, the V gene TRBV28; D gene ambiguous. V was trimmed by 5 bases and J by 0 bases, leaving 11 bases between them. The CDR3 loop spans 14 amino acids. The germline CDR1 and CDR2 sequences are MDHEN and SYDVKM.

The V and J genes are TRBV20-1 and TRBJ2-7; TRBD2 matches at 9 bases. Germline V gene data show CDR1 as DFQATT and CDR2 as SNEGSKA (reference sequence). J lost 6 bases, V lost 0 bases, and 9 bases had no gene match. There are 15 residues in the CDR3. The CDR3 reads CSARDRASGKGEQYF. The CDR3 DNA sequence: TGCAGTGCTAGAGATAGAGCTAGCGGGAAGGGCGAGCAGTACTTC.

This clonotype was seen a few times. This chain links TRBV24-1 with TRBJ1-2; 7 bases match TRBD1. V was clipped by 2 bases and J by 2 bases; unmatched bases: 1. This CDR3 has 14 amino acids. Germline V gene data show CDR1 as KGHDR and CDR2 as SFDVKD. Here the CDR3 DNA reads TGTGCCACCAGTGATTGGGACAGCAACTATGGCTACACCTTC. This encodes CATSDWDSNYGYTF.

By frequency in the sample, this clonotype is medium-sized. The CDR3 bases are TGCGCCAGCAGCCAAGATCATATAAAGGGGGTCTCGATCGGCTCACCCCTCCACTTT. Its protein product is CASSQDHIKGVSIGSPLHF. This chain connects TRBV4-1 to TRBJ1-6, with D possibly matching TRBD1 (6 bases). The CDR3 has 19 amino acids. The V end lost 0 bases, the J end lost 10 bases, and 25 bases lay between the germline ends. Germline CDR1 and CDR2: MGHRA and YSYEKL.

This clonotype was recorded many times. CDR3 amino acids: CASSLEFWADTEAFF. The CDR3 DNA reads TGTGCCAGCAGCCTCGAATTTTGGGCCGACACTGAAGCTTTCTTT. V and J are TRBV7-9 and TRBJ1-1; D gene unclear. This CDR3 spans 15 amino acids. Looked up from germline, CDR1 is SEHNR and CDR2 is FQNEAQ (reference sequence). Trimming took 5 bases from V and 3 from J, leaving 16 bases between them.

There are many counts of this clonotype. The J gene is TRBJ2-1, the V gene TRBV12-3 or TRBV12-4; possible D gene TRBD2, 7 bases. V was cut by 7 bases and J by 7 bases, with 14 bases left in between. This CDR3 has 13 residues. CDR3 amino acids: CASTLGGANEQFF. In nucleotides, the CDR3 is TGTGCCAGCACCCTAGGGGGGGCGAATGAGCAGTTCTTC.

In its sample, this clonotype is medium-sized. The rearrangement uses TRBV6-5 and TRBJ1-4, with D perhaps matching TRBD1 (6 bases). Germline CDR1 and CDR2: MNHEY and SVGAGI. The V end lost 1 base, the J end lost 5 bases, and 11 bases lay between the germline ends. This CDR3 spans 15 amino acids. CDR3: CASSYFQGRNEKLFF. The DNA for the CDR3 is TGTGCCAGCAGTTACTTCCAGGGGCGGAATGAAAAACTGTTTTTT.

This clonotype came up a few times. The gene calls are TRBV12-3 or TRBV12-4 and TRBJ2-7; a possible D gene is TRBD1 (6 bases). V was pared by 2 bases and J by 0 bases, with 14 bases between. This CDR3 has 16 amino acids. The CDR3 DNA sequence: TGTGCCAGCAGTTTAATCGGCGACAGGTACTCCTACGAGCAGTACTTC. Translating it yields CASSLIGDRYSYEQYF.

CDR3 residues: CASSPRQGPFCGYTF. The CDR3 bases are TGTGCCAGCAGCCCCCGACAGGGGCCCTTCTGTGGCTACACCTTC. V usage is TRBV5-8 and J usage is TRBJ1-2; 8 bases fit TRBD1. The V gene's germline CDR1 is SGHTS and CDR2 YDEGEE. V shed 4 bases, J shed 7 bases, and the junction held 12 bases outside the gene matches. The CDR3 spans 15 residues.

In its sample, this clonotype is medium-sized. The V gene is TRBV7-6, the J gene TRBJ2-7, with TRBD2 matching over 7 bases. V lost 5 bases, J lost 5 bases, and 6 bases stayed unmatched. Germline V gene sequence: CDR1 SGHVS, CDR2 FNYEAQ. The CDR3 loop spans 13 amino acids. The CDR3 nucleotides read TGTGCCAGCAGCCCGACTAGCTGGAACGAGCAGTACTTC. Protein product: CASSPTSWNEQYF.

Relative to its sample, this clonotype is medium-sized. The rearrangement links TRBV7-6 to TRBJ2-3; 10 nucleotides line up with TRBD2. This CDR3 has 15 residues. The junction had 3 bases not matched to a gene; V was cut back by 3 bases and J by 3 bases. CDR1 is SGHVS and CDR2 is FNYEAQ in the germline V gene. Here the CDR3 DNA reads TGTGCCAGCAGCTTTGCTAGCGGGAGTACAGATACGCAGTATTTT. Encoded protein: CASSFASGSTDTQYF. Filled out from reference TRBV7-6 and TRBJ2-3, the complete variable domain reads GAGVSQSPRYKVTKRGQDVALRCDPISGHVSLYWYRQALGQGPEFLTYFNYEAQQDKSGLPNDRFSAERPEGSISTLTIQRTEQRDSAMYRCASSFASGSTDTQYFGPGTRLTVL.

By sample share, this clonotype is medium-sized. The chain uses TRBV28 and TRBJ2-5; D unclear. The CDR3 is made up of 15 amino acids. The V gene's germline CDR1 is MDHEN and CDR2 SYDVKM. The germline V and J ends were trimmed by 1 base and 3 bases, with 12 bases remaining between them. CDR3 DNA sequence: TGTGCCAGCAGTTTATCTCGGCAGAAAAAAGAGACCCAGTACTTC. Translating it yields CASSLSRQKKETQYF.

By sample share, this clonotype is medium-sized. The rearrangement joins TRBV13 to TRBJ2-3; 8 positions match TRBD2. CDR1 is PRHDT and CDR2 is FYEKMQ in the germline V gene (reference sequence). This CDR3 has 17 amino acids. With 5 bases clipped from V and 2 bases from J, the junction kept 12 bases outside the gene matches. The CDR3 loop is CASSPPHREGNTDTQYF. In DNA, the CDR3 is TGTGCCAGCAGCCCCCCCCATCGGGAGGGAAACACAGATACGCAGTATTTT.

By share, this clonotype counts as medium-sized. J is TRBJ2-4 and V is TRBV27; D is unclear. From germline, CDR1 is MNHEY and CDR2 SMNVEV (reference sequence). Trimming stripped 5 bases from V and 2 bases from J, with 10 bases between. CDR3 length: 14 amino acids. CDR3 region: CASSLLRTKNIQYF. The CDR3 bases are TGTGCCAGCAGTCTACTAAGGACCAAAAACATTCAGTACTTC.

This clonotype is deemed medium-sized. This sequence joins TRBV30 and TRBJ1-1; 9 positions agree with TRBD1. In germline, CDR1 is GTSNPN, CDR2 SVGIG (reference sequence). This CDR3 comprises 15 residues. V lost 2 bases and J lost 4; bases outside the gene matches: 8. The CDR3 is CAWSPRTGGRTEAFF. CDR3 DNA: TGTGCCTGGAGTCCAAGAACAGGGGGCCGCACTGAAGCTTTCTTT.

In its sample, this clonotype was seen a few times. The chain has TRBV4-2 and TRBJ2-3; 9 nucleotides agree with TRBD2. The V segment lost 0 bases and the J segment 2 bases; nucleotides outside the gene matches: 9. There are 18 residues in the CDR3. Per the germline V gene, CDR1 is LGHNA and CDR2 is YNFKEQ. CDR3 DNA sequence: TGTGCCAGCAGCCAAGATCTCCTGGTAGCGGGAGTCACAGATACGCAGTATTTT. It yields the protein CASSQDLLVAGVTDTQYF.

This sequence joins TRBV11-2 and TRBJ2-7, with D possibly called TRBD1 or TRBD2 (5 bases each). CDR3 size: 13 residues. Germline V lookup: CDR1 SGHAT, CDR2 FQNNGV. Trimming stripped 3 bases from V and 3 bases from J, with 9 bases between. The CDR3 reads CASSFGDGYEQYF. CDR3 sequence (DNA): TGTGCCAGCAGCTTCGGGGACGGCTACGAGCAGTACTTC.

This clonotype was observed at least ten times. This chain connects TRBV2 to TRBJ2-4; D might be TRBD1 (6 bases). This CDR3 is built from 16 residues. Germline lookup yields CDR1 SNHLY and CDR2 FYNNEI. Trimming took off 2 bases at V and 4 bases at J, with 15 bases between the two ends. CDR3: CASSESFQGLKNIQYF. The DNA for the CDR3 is TGTGCCAGCAGTGAAAGTTTTCAGGGGCTAAAAAACATTCAGTACTTC.

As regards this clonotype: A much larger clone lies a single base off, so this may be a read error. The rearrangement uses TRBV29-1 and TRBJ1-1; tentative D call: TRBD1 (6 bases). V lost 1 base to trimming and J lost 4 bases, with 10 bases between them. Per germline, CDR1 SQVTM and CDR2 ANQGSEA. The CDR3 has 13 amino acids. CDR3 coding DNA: TGCAGCGTTGAAGCCGGGGGCCCCACTGAAGCTTTCTTT. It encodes CSVEAGGPTEAFF.